Sequencing of this TCR beta chain was carried out in a study of T cells in Graves' hyperthyroidism and ophthalmopathy. Amplification of TCR beta CDR3 regions was performed using RNA transcripts as template. Researchers ran a first-round RT-PCR on the TCR CDR3 using the HTBI primer set. TCRdb fed the multiplex PCR reads into MiXCR, producing one record per CDR3 protein. The profile covers 500,000 or so distinct CDR3 sequences, with about a sixth appearing a single time and 15% to 20% taken by the ten largest. This CDR3 comprises 13 residues. V was pared by 5 bases and J by 9 bases, with 7 bases of the junction left unmatched. This clonotype was seen at least ten times.

The sequence was collected from a woman between 18 and 30 years old with Graves' ophthalmopathy. Sample: blood. The rearrangement uses TRBV12-3 or TRBV12-4 and TRBJ1-5; 7 positions agree with TRBD1. CDR3 residues: CASSDRDLRPQHF. CDR3 DNA sequence: TGTGCCAGCAGTGACAGGGATCTACGGCCCCAGCATTTT.